The present T cell receptor beta chain was sequenced within a study of blood T cell repertoires in COVID-19. Study in general: T cells, B-cell-depleted T cells, or PBMCs supplied cDNA or gDNA.

Profiling relied on immunoSEQ multiplex PCR, and the TCRdb table lists in-frame clones only, not all of them. The table has approximately 250,000 clones, 70% to 90% seen once. Germline CDR1 LNHDA, CDR2 SQIVND (reference sequence). The V and J ends lost 3 bases and 7 bases, in that order; junction bases with no gene match: 2. This CDR3 region has 13 residues. Those enrolled, adults aged roughly 18 to 100 years, came from about two dozen US areas. The study assigned cohorts using participant-reported clinical history. Sample: PBMCs or T cells enriched from blood (not recorded which). V is TRBV19 and J is TRBJ1-2, with 10 bases aligning to TRBD1. This TCR derives from a woman between 25 and 40 years old with acute COVID-19. CDR3 nucleotides: TGTGCCAGTAGTATGGGACAGGGGTCTGGCTACACCTTC. It is translated as CASSMGQGSGYTF.